These 19 T cell receptor beta chains originate from one sample sequenced in a study of technical replicates of blood from several donors. Sequenced by immunoSEQ multiplex PCR; TCRdb stores in-frame clones only, minus some. The sample has 75,000 to 100,000 clones, approximately 94% seen once. Sequencing used T cells isolated from PBMCs. These receptors originate from a human donor in good health.

The chain carries TRBV18 and TRBJ1-2; TRBD1 agrees at 7 bases. The CDR3 has 16 amino acids. V lost 2 bases to trimming and J lost 7 bases; unmatched junction nucleotides: 13. The germline V gene encodes CDR1 KGHSH and CDR2 LQKENI. Here the CDR3 reads CASSPTRQGFEGGYTF. The CDR3 DNA sequence: TGTGCCAGCTCACCAACCAGACAGGGATTCGAGGGTGGCTACACCTTC.

The chain recombines TRBV5-1 with TRBJ2-7, with D perhaps TRBD1 (5 bases). V was clipped by 6 bases and J by 5 bases, with 15 bases between them. Germline V gene data show CDR1 as SGHRS and CDR2 as YFSETQ. The CDR3 length is 13 residues. The CDR3 DNA reads TGCGCCAGCACCCCCGCAGGGATCGACGAGCAGTACTTC. Translated, it gives CASTPAGIDEQYF.

The chain employs TRBV5-5 and TRBJ2-3; a weak D match, TRBD2 (6 bases). CDR1 SGHKS and CDR2 YYEKEE come from the germline V gene (reference sequence). The V and J ends lost 1 base and 0 bases respectively, with 12 bases between them. The CDR3 length is 16 residues. The CDR3 DNA reads as TGTGCCAGCAGCTTGTACGGCGGGACTAGCACAGATACGCAGTATTTT. Translated: CASSLYGGTSTDTQYF.

This sequence joins TRBV5-1 and TRBJ1-4, with 7 bases identical to TRBD1. V shed 0 bases, J shed 4 bases, and the junction held 15 bases outside the gene matches. The CDR3 contains 19 residues. CDR1 is SGHRS, CDR2 YFSETQ, per germline. The CDR3 DNA is TGCGCCAGCAGCTTGGTGGAAATGACAGGGACTAGAAGTAATGAAAAACTGTTTTTT. The encoded protein is CASSLVEMTGTRSNEKLFF.

The V and J genes are TRBV5-1 and TRBJ2-3, with 7 nucleotides matching TRBD2. The germline V gene encodes CDR1 SGHRS and CDR2 YFSETQ. Losses at the gene ends were 9 bases for V and 4 bases for J; bases not matched to a gene: 11. The CDR3 is 14 residues long. Here the CDR3 DNA reads TGCGCCACCCAATTGGGGGAGGGCGCAGATACGCAGTATTTT. This gives the protein CATQLGEGADTQYF.

The V and J genes are TRBV4-1 and TRBJ2-3; D remains unclear. The CDR3 is made up of 13 amino acids. Germline-derived CDR1 and CDR2 are MGHRA and YSYEKL. V shed 1 base and J shed 3 bases, with 5 bases lying between them. The DNA of the CDR3 is TGCGCCAGCAGCCAAGCCGTGACAGATACGCAGTATTTT. Amino acid sequence: CASSQAVTDTQYF.

The chain has TRBV4-1 and TRBJ1-2; D might be TRBD1 (5 bases). Germline assignment: CDR1 MGHRA and CDR2 YSYEKL. V shed 3 bases and J shed 4 bases, with 15 bases lying between them. The CDR3 is 15 residues long. CDR3 amino acids: CASSQTLTDLYGYTF. DNA for the CDR3: TGCGCCAGCAGCCAGACCCTGACAGACCTCTATGGCTACACCTTC.

The rearrangement joins TRBV5-1 to TRBJ1-6; D possibly corresponds to TRBD1 (5 bases). The V end was cut by 3 bases, the J end by 4 bases, with 17 bases between. The V gene's germline CDR1 is SGHRS and CDR2 YFSETQ. The CDR3 has 17 amino acids. CDR3 in amino acids: CASSSGHVRYYNSPLHF. The CDR3 coding sequence is TGCGCCAGCAGCTCCGGACACGTCCGATATTATAATTCACCCCTCCACTTT. Based on the CDR3 plus reference TRBV5-1 and TRBJ1-6, the full variable domain is KAGVTQTPRYLIKTRGQQVTLSCSPISGHRSVSWYQQTPGQGLQFLFEYFSETQRNKGNFPGRFSGRQFSNSRSEMNVSTLELGDSALYLCASSSGHVRYYNSPLHFGNGTRLTVT.

This clone occurred once. The chain has TRBV29-1 and TRBJ1-2; 8 bases match TRBD1. Trimming cost V 2 bases and J 6 bases; bases outside gene matches: 11. This CDR3 is 15 amino acids long. Germline V CDR1 and CDR2: SQVTM, ANQGSEA. The CDR3 reads CSVESFSRGHHGYTF. The CDR3 DNA follows: TGCAGCGTTGAATCATTCAGCAGGGGGCACCATGGCTACACCTTC.

The chain joins TRBV28 to TRBJ2-7; weak D call: TRBD2 (6 bases). Trimming cost V 11 bases and J 6 bases, with 17 bases left between them. Per the germline V gene, CDR1 is MDHEN and CDR2 is SYDVKM. The length of the CDR3 is 12 residues. CDR3 nucleotide sequence: TGTGCCGGTCGCCGAGGGCGGGGCGAGCAGTACTTC. Translated, it gives CAGRRGRGEQYF.

The chain recombines TRBV7-9 with TRBJ2-1; TRBD1 matches 7 bases. After removal of 5 bases from V and 2 bases from J, the junction contained 12 bases not matched to a gene. The germline CDR1 and CDR2 sequences are SEHNR and FQNEAQ (reference sequence). This CDR3 region has 17 residues. CDR3 sequence: CASSPLSGTEAYNEQFF. CDR3 DNA: TGTGCCAGCAGCCCCCTTTCCGGGACAGAAGCCTACAATGAGCAGTTCTTC.

The chain carries TRBV11-2 and TRBJ1-3; perhaps TRBD1 as D (5 bases). The CDR3 length is 15 residues. Trimming shortened V by 5 bases and J by 3 bases, and 14 bases separated the two germline ends. Germline CDR1 is SGHAT and CDR2 is FQNNGV. CDR3 nucleotides: TGTGCCAGCAGCGACCGCGGGGACGGTGGAAACACCATATATTTT. It encodes CASSDRGDGGNTIYF.

V and J are TRBV4-2 and TRBJ2-1; TRBD2 matches 8 bases. The V and J ends lost 6 bases and 7 bases, in that order; junction bases with no gene match: 11. Per the germline V gene, CDR1 is LGHNA and CDR2 is YNFKEQ. CDR3 length equals 15 residues. CDR3 sequence reads: CASRSGGSGVNEQFF. The DNA of the CDR3 is TGTGCCAGCAGATCCGGGGGTAGCGGGGTAAATGAGCAGTTCTTC.

This chain links TRBV5-4 with TRBJ2-3; 8 bases line up with TRBD2. Germline V CDR1 and CDR2: SGHNT, YYREEE (reference sequence). Trimming removed 0 bases from V and 1 base from J; junction bases left unmatched: 7. The CDR3 loop spans 17 amino acids. CDR3 coding DNA: TGTGCCAGCAGCTTGGCTTCCGGGACTAGAGGCACAGATACGCAGTATTTT. This translates into CASSLASGTRGTDTQYF. Filled out from reference TRBV5-4 and TRBJ2-3, the complete variable domain reads ETGVTQSPTHLIKTRGQQVTLRCSSQSGHNTVSWYQQALGQGPQFIFQYYREEENGRGNFPPRFSGLQFPNYSSELNVNALELDDSALYLCASSLASGTRGTDTQYFGPGTRLTVL.

The chain combines TRBV5-6 with TRBJ1-2; D not resolved. The germline CDR1 and CDR2 sequences are SGHDT and YYEEEE. The CDR3 length is 13 residues. The V and J ends lost 4 bases and 4 bases respectively, with 11 bases between them. This chain's CDR3 is CASSRGLAYGYTF. The CDR3 bases are TGTGCCAGCAGCCGAGGGTTAGCCTATGGCTACACCTTC.

The chain uses TRBV5-1 and TRBJ2-5; 11 bases fit TRBD2. Germline-derived CDR1 and CDR2 are SGHRS and YFSETQ. This CDR3 has 15 amino acids. V lost 3 bases, J lost 1 base, and 2 bases stayed unmatched. The CDR3 region is CASSSSGRSQETQYF. The CDR3 DNA follows: TGCGCCAGCAGCTCTAGCGGGAGGTCCCAAGAGACCCAGTACTTC.

The genes are TRBV4-1 and TRBJ1-3; no clear D. Per the germline V gene, CDR1 is MGHRA and CDR2 is YSYEKL. Trimming left V 4 bases short and J 0 bases short, with 13 bases between. The CDR3 extends over 16 amino acids. The CDR3 nucleotides are TGCGCCAGCAGCCCATTAACAGTTAGCTCTGGAAACACCATATATTTT. This codes for CASSPLTVSSGNTIYF.

The chain joins TRBV12-5 to TRBJ2-3; 7 bases match TRBD2. The CDR3 loop spans 16 amino acids. Germline CDR1 LGHNT, CDR2 FRNRAP. Trimming at V came to 0 bases and at J to 4 bases, leaving 7 bases not matched to a gene. The CDR3 reads CASGLVLSGMSDTQYF. CDR3 nucleotide sequence: TGTGCTAGTGGTTTGGTACTAAGCGGGATGTCAGATACGCAGTATTTT.

The V call is TRBV29-1, the J call TRBJ2-7, with TRBD2 as a possible D gene (7 bases). V was trimmed by 8 bases and J by 8 bases, leaving 16 bases between them. The CDR3 contains 11 residues. Germline V lookup: CDR1 SQVTM, CDR2 ANQGSEA. The CDR3: CSPSWGGQQYF. The CDR3 DNA sequence: TGCAGCCCCTCGTGGGGGGGGCAGCAGTACTTC.